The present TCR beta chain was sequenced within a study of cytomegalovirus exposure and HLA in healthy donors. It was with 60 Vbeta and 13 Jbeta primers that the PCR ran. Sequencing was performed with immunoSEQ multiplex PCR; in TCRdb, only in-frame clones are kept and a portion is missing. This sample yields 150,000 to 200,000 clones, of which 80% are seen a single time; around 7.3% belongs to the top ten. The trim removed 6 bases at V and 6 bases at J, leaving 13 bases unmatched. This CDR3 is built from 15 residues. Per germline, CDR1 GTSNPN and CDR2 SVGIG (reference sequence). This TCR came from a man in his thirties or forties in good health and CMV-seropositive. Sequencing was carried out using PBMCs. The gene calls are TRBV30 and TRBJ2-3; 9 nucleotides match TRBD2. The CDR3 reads CACRQGSGSFDTQYF. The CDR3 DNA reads TGTGCCTGCCGCCAAGGTAGCGGGAGTTTTGATACGCAGTATTTT.